The entry below gives a single TCR beta chain sequence along with its context. This clone came up once. Its binding antigen is unknown. No base qualities exist here, and no much larger clone lies one base off it. The data stem from a study of blood T cell repertoires in COVID-19 (dated by TCRdb to about 2020). At the level of the whole study: The collaborator samples originated in the United States, Italy and Spain and spanned the acute and convalescent phases of COVID-19. The prospective study material was composed of cDNA or gDNA derived from T cells, B-cell-depleted T cells, or PBMCs. Subjects who had been exposed to COVID-19, were actively infected with it, or had recovered from it provided the deeply sampled blood TCRbeta repertoires that made up the dataset. A freely available public database, intended as a resource for researchers studying the immune response to SARS-CoV-2, is where the repertoires were released. The samples were drawn from the first 160 participants of the ongoing ImmuneRACE study and from under 1,500 subjects provided by 6 global collaborators. Sample metadata almost always included a de-identified subject ID, COVID-19 status, age in years and sex. Where available, HLA class I and class II types were taken from metadata supplied by the sample provider and were not determined by assay-based typing.

TCRbeta CDR3 regions were amplified from genomic DNA using the immunoSEQ Assay, a bias-controlled multiplex PCR. The authors processed their data as follows. Within the assay, amplification of reference gene primers was used to estimate how many nucleated cells each sample contained. To quantify the absolute abundance of each unique TCRbeta CDR3 rearrangement, sequence reads were collapsed and filtered. For each sample, productive Simpson clonality was calculated by taking the square root of Simpson's diversity index across productive rearrangements. TCRdb mirrors the immuneACCESS table, restricted to in-frame sequences. Some clones are absent from its copies; in checked studies, under half trace to an unresolved V gene, and the reason for the others is unknown. V and J calls and clone size are those listed in that table; D and trimming were worked out from the DNA. A total of 160,000 or so clones appear in this sample, approximately 80% of them only once. The ten top clones hold about 6% of the sample.

Enrolling through a virtual design, the prospective study's participants ranged in age from about 18 to 89 years and lived across around 25 United States geographic areas. Cohort assignment in the prospective study relied on participant-reported clinical history from a screening survey and a study questionnaire. For ImmuneRACE Cohort 3, a participant was defined as recovered based on two consecutive negative NP/OP PCR tests, clearance by a healthcare professional, or resolution of symptoms. Mobile phlebotomists in the prospective study collected whole blood, serum and a nasopharyngeal or oropharyngeal swab from every participant. Participants in the prospective study had the option to provide additional blood draws and questionnaires over a roughly 2-month period. Before DNA extraction, prospective study blood samples were shipped either frozen or at room temperature. Overall results and qualifications from the work: How much clinical and demographic metadata was included differed by source and by participant, and the metadata was provided uncurated.

The cysteine opens and the phenylalanine closes a CDR3 of 14 amino acids. Only CDR3 DNA remains: 42 bases, in frame from the first base. The germline V gene encodes CDR1 LGHNT and CDR2 FRNRAP. V lost 6 bases and J lost 4 bases; the stretch between them is 13 bases long. The chain is assembled from TRBV12-5 and TRBJ1-3; TRBD1 might be the D gene, on 5 matching bases. Sequenced material: PBMCs or T cells enriched from blood (not recorded which). This receptor was taken from a man between 35 and 55 years old who had recovered from COVID-19. The DNA sequence is TGTGCTAGTGGGGGGCGAGTAACGGGAAACACCATATATTTT. Its protein reads: CASGGRVTGNTIYF.